This T cell receptor (beta chain) is from a study of spatial heterogeneity in lung cancer. Study summary: Untreated early-stage non-small cell lung cancer patients, approximately 79 in total, were the donors. General observations from the study: In blood, ubiquitous expanded tumor TCRs appeared more at resection than follow-up.

Time point here: blood at routine non-recurrence follow-up after resection. Researchers sequenced whole RNA taken from tumor, nontumor lung or frozen PBMC without sorting. The germline V gene encodes CDR1 SGDLS and CDR2 YYNGEE. The CDR3 sequence is 15 residues long. V dropped 4 bases and J dropped 4 bases, with 17 bases sitting between them. A distinct unique molecular identifier was carried by each TCR cDNA molecule. TCRdb re-called the 5' RACE reads with MiXCR, one entry per CDR3 protein. The sample lists about 52,000 distinct CDR3 sequences; less than 9.5% were seen once. This clonotype was counted only a few times. Its antigen is currently unknown.

The origin of this receptor is a female donor with early-stage non-small cell lung cancer. V gene TRBV9 combines with J gene TRBJ1-1, with a possible D match to TRBD1 (6 bases). The specimen was PBMCs, collected at follow-up. The DNA of the CDR3 is TGTGCCAGCAGCCCAACTGGGGGCTACGGCACTGAAGCTTTCTTT. Protein product: CASSPTGGYGTEAFF. Together with reference TRBV9 and TRBJ1-1, the CDR3 gives the full variable domain: DSGVTQTPKHLITATGQRVTLRCSPRSGDLSVYWYQQSLDQGLQFLIQYYNGEERAKGNILERFSAQQFPDLHSELNLSSLELGDSALYFCASSPTGGYGTEAFFGQGTRLTVV.